One and the same sample provided the 27 T cell receptor beta chains below, sequenced in a study of multiple sclerosis patients with progressive multifocal leukoencephalopathy. Documented time point: time of PML onset. Profiling relied on immunoSEQ multiplex PCR, and the TCRdb table lists in-frame clones only, not all of them. This sample has over 25,000 clones, with more than 75% found just once. The source was PBMCs, collected from a patient treated with natalizumab. The receptor source for this set is a human donor with progressive multifocal leukoencephalopathy.

The chain combines TRBV28 with TRBJ2-3; 8 positions match TRBD2. This CDR3 comprises 16 residues. The ends lost 6 bases at V and 6 bases at J; junction bases unmatched: 14. CDR1 and CDR2 from the germline V gene are MDHEN and SYDVKM. The CDR3 is CASSVTGRGRSDTQYF. CDR3 nucleotide sequence: TGTGCCAGCAGCGTTACCGGGAGGGGTAGATCGGATACGCAGTATTTT.

In this sample, this clone turned up a few times. The chain links TRBV2 to TRBJ1-3, with unresolved D. Trimming shortened V by 2 bases and J by 4 bases, and 9 bases separated the two germline ends. Germline V gives CDR1 SNHLY, CDR2 FYNNEI. The CDR3 runs 14 residues. For the CDR3, the DNA is TGTGCCAGCAGTGAAACTGCAGCAGGAAACACCATATATTTT. Translation: CASSETAAGNTIYF.

The chain couples TRBV30 to TRBJ1-2; D unresolved. Germline V CDR1 and CDR2: GTSNPN, SVGIG (reference sequence). The CDR3 runs 10 residues. The V and J ends lost 3 bases and 6 bases respectively, with 5 bases between them. Here the CDR3 DNA reads TGTGCCTGGAGGGTTAATGGCTACACCTTC. This sequence encodes CAWRVNGYTF.

The chain couples TRBV9 to TRBJ2-5; tentatively, D is TRBD1 (6 bases). The length of the CDR3 is 16 residues. From germline, CDR1 is SGDLS and CDR2 YYNGEE. With 0 bases removed from V and 2 bases from J, the gap between germline ends came to 14 bases. CDR3 residues: CASSVGGLDWQETQYF. The CDR3 DNA sequence: TGTGCCAGCAGCGTAGGGGGGCTCGATTGGCAAGAGACCCAGTACTTC.

The V call is TRBV28, the J call TRBJ2-2; 7 nucleotides line up with TRBD1. CDR3 length equals 15 residues. Losses at the gene ends were 6 bases for V and 8 bases for J; bases not matched to a gene: 12. From germline, CDR1 is MDHEN and CDR2 SYDVKM. CDR3 in DNA: TGTGCCAGCAGCCCGACTACAGGGGCAGGGGGGGAGCTGTTTTTT. It encodes CASSPTTGAGGELFF.

This clone was found once. The chain recombines TRBV7-9 with TRBJ1-1; D uncertain. The CDR3 sequence is 13 residues long. CDR1 is SEHNR and CDR2 is FQNEAQ in the germline V gene (reference sequence). Deletions cut 5 bases from V and 1 base from J, with 8 bases between. In DNA, the CDR3 is TGTGCCAGCAGCCATGGGGAGAACACTGAAGCTTTCTTT. It translates to CASSHGENTEAFF.

In this sample, this clone turned up a few times. V usage is TRBV4-3 and J usage is TRBJ2-7; 9 bases align to TRBD2. The V segment lost 3 bases and the J segment 5 bases; nucleotides outside the gene matches: 11. The CDR3 contains 16 residues. Germline CDR1 is LGHNA and CDR2 is YSLEER. CDR3 sequence (DNA): TGCGCCAGCAGCCACCCCCGTAGCGGGAGCGGAGACGAGCAGTACTTC. Translated, it gives CASSHPRSGSGDEQYF.

The chain joins TRBV9 to TRBJ1-2, with D maybe TRBD1 (5 bases). CDR3 length: 13 amino acids. Trimming cost V 2 bases and J 4 bases, with 9 bases left between them. Germline CDR1 SGDLS, CDR2 YYNGEE. CDR3 DNA sequence: TGTGCCAGCAGCGTCAGACAGTTCTATGGCTACACCTTC. Its translation: CASSVRQFYGYTF.

The rearrangement uses TRBV5-1 and TRBJ1-2, with D perhaps matching TRBD1 (6 bases). Germline assignment: CDR1 SGHRS and CDR2 YFSETQ. The CDR3 extends over 13 amino acids. Trimming shortened V by 4 bases and J by 8 bases, and 15 bases separated the two germline ends. The CDR3 DNA sequence: TGCGCCAGCAGCACAGGGACAAGTTCGGGCTACACCTTC. Protein sequence: CASSTGTSSGYTF. The full variable domain, in which reference TRBV5-1 and TRBJ1-2 provide the parts outside the CDR3, is KAGVTQTPRYLIKTRGQQVTLSCSPISGHRSVSWYQQTPGQGLQFLFEYFSETQRNKGNFPGRFSGRQFSNSRSEMNVSTLELGDSALYLCASSTGTSSGYTFGSGTRLTVV.

J is TRBJ2-3 and V is TRBV7-9, with a tentative D call TRBD2 (5 bases). The CDR3 is 13 amino acids. The germline V and J ends were trimmed by 6 bases and 4 bases, with 11 bases remaining between them. Germline CDR1 is SEHNR and CDR2 is FQNEAQ (reference sequence). For the CDR3, the DNA is TGTGCCAGCAGAAGCGGAGGTGCAGATACGCAGTATTTT. As protein: CASRSGGADTQYF.

The V and J genes are TRBV25-1 and TRBJ2-6, with D hard to call. CDR3 length: 13 amino acids. In germline, CDR1 is MGHDK, CDR2 SYGVNS. Trimming removed 8 bases at V and 6 bases at J, with 11 bases between. CDR3 coding DNA: TGTGCCAGCTCCTCCTTTTCGGCCAACGTCCTGACTTTC. This sequence encodes CASSSFSANVLTF.

The CDR3 DNA reads TGTGCCAGCTCACCACCGGGCAGGCGCAATCAGCCCCAGCATTTT. Translating it yields CASSPPGRRNQPQHF. V and J are TRBV18 and TRBJ1-5; D unresolved. The germline V and J ends were trimmed by 0 bases and 2 bases, with 8 bases remaining between them. This CDR3 has 15 amino acids. CDR1 is KGHSH, CDR2 LQKENI, per germline. Supplemented by reference TRBV18 and TRBJ1-5, the full variable domain reads NAGVMQNPRHLVRRRGQEARLRCSPMKGHSHVYWYRQLPEEGLKFMVYLQKENIIDESGMPKERFSAEFPKEGPSILRIQQVVRGDSAAYFCASSPPGRRNQPQHFGDGTRLSIL.

The chain has TRBV6-5 and TRBJ1-1; TRBD1 matches 9 bases. Germline V gene sequence: CDR1 MNHEY, CDR2 SVGAGI. Trimming removed 4 bases from V and 7 bases from J; junction bases left unmatched: 7. The CDR3 length is 14 residues. CDR3 in DNA: TGTGCCAGCAGTTCCCCCACAGGGGGCGGTGAAGCTTTCTTT. Translation: CASSSPTGGGEAFF.

This chain connects TRBV7-2 to TRBJ2-1; D remains ambiguous. Trimming stripped 1 base from V and 0 bases from J, with 16 bases between. The germline gives CDR1 SGHTA, CDR2 FQGNSA. This CDR3 contains 18 residues. DNA of the CDR3: TGTGCCAGCAGCTTAGTAGGCCGAACCTTGGGCTCCTACAATGAGCAGTTCTTC. It specifies CASSLVGRTLGSYNEQFF.

CDR3 coding DNA: TGTGCCAGCAGCTTATCTGGGACTAGCGGATACAATGAGCAGTTCTTC. It translates to CASSLSGTSGYNEQFF. This sequence joins TRBV7-2 and TRBJ2-1; 11 bases map to TRBD2. V lost 2 bases to trimming and J lost 4 bases; unmatched junction nucleotides: 4. The CDR3 extends over 16 amino acids. CDR1 and CDR2 from the germline V gene are SGHTA and FQGNSA.

This clone is a singleton in its sample. J is TRBJ1-4 and V is TRBV7-6, with 7 bases identical to TRBD1. This CDR3 has 15 residues. Germline CDR1 SGHVS, CDR2 FNYEAQ. Losses at the gene ends were 4 bases for V and 2 bases for J; bases not matched to a gene: 4. The CDR3 sequence is CASSSLRGTNEKLFF. CDR3 coding DNA: TGTGCCAGCAGCTCACTCAGGGGGACTAATGAAAAACTGTTTTTT.

This clone was detected once. This chain uses TRBV19 with TRBJ2-7, with D possibly TRBD2 on 6 matching bases. The V and J ends lost 5 bases and 2 bases respectively, with 10 bases between them. CDR3 size: 13 residues. Germline CDR1 and CDR2: LNHDA and SQIVND (reference sequence). The CDR3 loop reads CASSPGGTYEQYF. The CDR3 DNA follows: TGTGCCAGTAGTCCAGGAGGGACCTACGAGCAGTACTTC.

The rearrangement links TRBV12-1 to TRBJ2-1. TRBV12-1 is a pseudogene segment. The CDR3 sequence is 13 residues long. CDR3 coding DNA: TGTGCCAGCAGCTTGGGACCCCCCTACGAGCAGTTCTTC. The encoded protein is CASSLGPPYEQFF.

V usage is TRBV30 and J usage is TRBJ2-7, with 9 bases identical to TRBD1. Unmatched junction bases numbered 13, after V lost 5 bases and J lost 5 bases. The germline V gene has CDR1 GTSNPN and CDR2 SVGIG (reference sequence). This CDR3 has 15 amino acids. The CDR3: CAWETPGTGSHEQYF. CDR3 sequence (DNA): TGTGCCTGGGAGACACCCGGGACAGGGAGCCACGAGCAGTACTTC.

The V and J genes are TRBV4-3 and TRBJ2-3; D may be TRBD2 (6 bases). The V gene's germline CDR1 is LGHNA and CDR2 YSLEER. The CDR3 totals 16 residues. Trimming cost V 0 bases and J 6 bases, with 16 bases left between them. CDR3 protein: CASSQDVGGWKDTQYF. The CDR3 DNA is TGCGCCAGCAGCCAAGATGTGGGGGGTTGGAAGGATACGCAGTATTTT.

The chain's CDR3 is CASSFRLAGGIYNEQFF. The CDR3 DNA reads as TGTGCCAGCAGTTTTCGGCTAGCGGGAGGCATCTACAATGAGCAGTTCTTC. The V gene is TRBV27, the J gene TRBJ2-1; 11 nucleotides line up with TRBD2. The CDR3 is 17 residues long. Germline CDR1 and CDR2: MNHEY and SMNVEV (reference sequence). Losses at the gene ends were 3 bases for V and 3 bases for J; bases not matched to a gene: 7.

This chain connects TRBV5-6 to TRBJ2-1, with D unresolved. Trimming removed 1 base at V and 6 bases at J, with 5 bases between. Looked up from germline, CDR1 is SGHDT and CDR2 is YYEEEE. This CDR3 has 12 amino acids. CDR3 region: CASSLWRNEQFF. The CDR3 coding sequence is TGTGCCAGCAGCTTGTGGCGCAATGAGCAGTTCTTC.

This chain links TRBV19 with TRBJ2-1; the D gene is possibly TRBD2 (6 bases). V lost 1 base to trimming and J lost 0 bases, with 19 bases between them. Germline V gives CDR1 LNHDA, CDR2 SQIVND (reference sequence). The CDR3 extends over 19 amino acids. The CDR3 protein is CASSIAGSGTASSYNEQFF. For the CDR3, the DNA is TGTGCCAGTAGTATAGCCGGATCCGGGACTGCAAGCTCCTACAATGAGCAGTTCTTC.

The V and J genes are TRBV13 and TRBJ2-7, with 9 nucleotides matching TRBD1. The CDR3 consists of 15 residues. V dropped 0 bases and J dropped 3; count of bases not matched to a gene: 3. Germline-derived CDR1 and CDR2 are PRHDT and FYEKMQ (reference sequence). This chain's CDR3 is CASSLGHRGLYEQYF. CDR3 sequence (DNA): TGTGCCAGCAGCTTAGGGCACAGGGGGCTCTACGAGCAGTACTTC.

The J gene is TRBJ2-2, the V gene TRBV28; D unresolved. The CDR3 consists of 15 residues. With 4 bases removed from V and 4 bases from J, the gap between germline ends came to 13 bases. CDR1 MDHEN and CDR2 SYDVKM come from the germline V gene. The CDR3 loop is CASSSPRQTTGELFF. In DNA form, the CDR3 reads TGTGCCAGCAGTTCCCCTCGGCAGACCACCGGGGAGCTGTTTTTT.

V and J are TRBV30 and TRBJ2-1; 9 bases are a match to TRBD1. This CDR3 is 14 amino acids long. Germline CDR1 and CDR2: GTSNPN and SVGIG (reference sequence). J lost 6 bases, V lost 4 bases, and 7 bases had no gene match. This CDR3 is CAWNWDREVNEQFF. The CDR3 DNA reads TGTGCCTGGAACTGGGACAGGGAGGTCAATGAGCAGTTCTTC.

In its sample, this clone was seen once. This chain uses TRBV14 with TRBJ1-4; perhaps TRBD1 as D (6 bases). Per germline, CDR1 SGHDN and CDR2 FVKESK. CDR3 length: 15 amino acids. The V and J ends lost 3 bases and 8 bases respectively, with 16 bases between them. Written as DNA, the CDR3 is TGTGCCAGCAGCCATGTAAGGGGGTTAGGAGAAAAACTGTTTTTT. Its protein is CASSHVRGLGEKLFF.